This T cell receptor beta chain was found in a study of neurological immune-mediated disorders. Overall study results and limits: The most TCR clonal expansion was seen in HTLV-1-associated myelopathy, whereas the least was seen in multiple sclerosis, below the level in healthy controls.

Notes on this clonotype: Its target is unknown.

Trimming cost V 6 bases and J 4 bases, with 15 bases left between them. The CDR3 length is 14 residues. Germline V CDR1 and CDR2: LNHDA, SQIVND (reference sequence). One entry per CDR3 protein, called by TCRdb with MiXCR from the 5' RACE reads. Here the sample spans approximately 23,000 distinct CDR3 sequences, under 11% being singletons. This receptor was identified in a woman in her fifties or sixties with HTLV-1-associated myelopathy (HAM/TSP). Sequenced input: PBMCs. The gene calls are TRBV19 and TRBJ1-2; D is unclear. The chain's CDR3 is CASRGLWDGYGYTF. The CDR3 region has the DNA TGTGCCAGTAGGGGCTTATGGGATGGCTATGGCTACACCTTC.